This entry lists 9 T cell receptor beta chains sequenced from one sample in a study of T cells in Graves' hyperthyroidism and ophthalmopathy. Amplification targeted TCR beta CDR3 regions from RNA transcripts. The HTBI set primed first-round TCR CDR3 RT-PCR. TCRdb recomputed calls from the multiplex PCR reads with MiXCR, one row per CDR3 protein. The profile shows some 600,000 distinct CDR3 sequences, under 60% of them singletons. The sequenced sample consisted of peripheral blood or thyroid tissue (not recorded which). The receptors stem from a woman aged 18-29 years with Graves' hyperthyroidism.

The V gene is TRBV29-1, the J gene TRBJ2-6, with D possibly matching TRBD2 (6 bases). The CDR3 totals 14 residues. CDR1 and CDR2 from the germline V gene are SQVTM and ANQGSEA. Trimming cost V 4 bases and J 4 bases, with 11 bases left between them. The CDR3 bases are TGCAGCGTTGCTTGGGCGGGAGGGGCCAACGTCCTGACTTTC. Residues: CSVAWAGGANVLTF.

About this clonotype: This may be a read error, as it is one base from a much larger clone. This chain joins TRBV29-1 and TRBJ1-1; TRBD1 matches 11 bases. The CDR3 contains 15 residues. Germline loops: CDR1 SQVTM, CDR2 ANQGSEA. V was clipped by 3 bases and J by 4 bases; unmatched bases: 7. The CDR3 DNA sequence: TGCAGCGTTGACCGGGGACAGGGGGGAGGCACTGAAGCTTTCTTT. As protein: CSVDRGQGGGTEAFF.

This chain connects TRBV10-3 to TRBJ1-2; 9 bases are a match to TRBD1. Unmatched junction bases numbered 11, after V lost 3 bases and J lost 6 bases. This CDR3 is built from 16 residues. In germline, CDR1 is ENHRY, CDR2 SYGVKD. CDR3 in amino acids: CAISDPGQGYSHGYTF. The CDR3 coding sequence is TGTGCCATCAGTGACCCGGGACAGGGTTATTCGCATGGCTACACCTTC.

About this clonotype: The CDR3 end shows no conserved phenylalanine or tryptophan, and so a read error is likely. This chain joins TRBV29-1 and TRBJ2-7; 10 nucleotides agree with TRBD1. The trim removed 0 bases at V and 5 bases at J, leaving 7 bases unmatched. The CDR3 is 15 residues long. The germline V gene has CDR1 SQVTM and CDR2 ANQGSEA. CDR3 sequence reads: CSVEDRDRGEDEQYL. In DNA form, the CDR3 reads TGCAGCGTTGAAGATCGGGACAGGGGAGAGGACGAGCAGTACCTC.

This clonotype appeared a few times. This rearrangement joins TRBV7-9 to TRBJ1-6; D gene ambiguous. Germline CDR1 and CDR2: SEHNR and FQNEAQ (reference sequence). V lost 11 bases to trimming and J lost 2 bases, with 10 bases between them. The CDR3 covers 13 residues. The CDR3 sequence is CAWCGAYNSPLHF. The CDR3 DNA sequence: TGTGCCTGGTGCGGGGCCTATAATTCACCCCTCCACTTT.

The gene calls are TRBV29-1 and TRBJ2-3; 7 bases fit TRBD2. The length of the CDR3 is 14 residues. The germline gives CDR1 SQVTM, CDR2 ANQGSEA. The trim removed 4 bases at V and 0 bases at J, leaving 4 bases unmatched. The DNA for the CDR3 is TGCAGCGTTGCGGCTAGCGGTAGCACAGATACGCAGTATTTT. Translated: CSVAASGSTDTQYF.

The chain employs TRBV7-9 and TRBJ2-2; TRBD2 aligns across 7 bases. There are 15 residues in the CDR3. V shed 6 bases, J shed 0 bases, and the junction held 4 bases outside the gene matches. Per the germline V gene, CDR1 is SEHNR and CDR2 is FQNEAQ (reference sequence). CDR3 region: CASRLASANTGELFF. The CDR3 DNA sequence: TGTGCCAGCAGACTAGCGTCCGCGAACACCGGGGAGCTGTTTTTT.

V and J are TRBV19 and TRBJ1-1, with 11 bases fitting TRBD1. Germline V lookup: CDR1 LNHDA, CDR2 SQIVND (reference sequence). V lost 5 bases, J lost 8 bases, and 4 bases stayed unmatched. The CDR3 has 13 residues. CDR3 bases: TGTGCCAGTAGTTTCCGGACAGGGGGCGAAGCTTTCTTT. Encoded protein: CASSFRTGGEAFF.

This clonotype was found once. The chain combines TRBV11-1 with TRBJ2-3; tentatively, D is TRBD1 or TRBD2 (5 bases each). Germline V gives CDR1 SGHAT, CDR2 FQDESV (reference sequence). Trimming took 2 bases from V and 1 from J, leaving 10 bases between them. This CDR3 has 15 amino acids. The CDR3 nucleotides read TGTGCCAGCAGCTTAAGTGGGGGAGGCACAGATACGCAGTATTTT. Protein: CASSLSGGGTDTQYF.